Below are 8 T cell receptor beta chains sequenced from a single sample in a study of shared clonotypes between healthy human individuals. TCRdb's table, derived via immunoSEQ multiplex PCR, lists solely in-frame clones and lacks some. The sample has approximately 2,000,000 clones, around 90% seen once. Sequences were obtained from naive CD4+ T cells from PBMCs. Subset in this sample: CD45RA+ positively selected. Receptors were obtained from a man younger than 30 in good health. Some clones in this sample may be carry-over from other donors' samples.

This sequence joins TRBV5-1 and TRBJ2-7; 7 nucleotides match TRBD2. Germline V gene lookup returns CDR1 SGHRS and CDR2 YFSETQ. The CDR3 loop spans 16 amino acids. V shed 1 base and J 0 bases; nucleotides not matched to a gene: 7. DNA of the CDR3: TGCGCCAGCAGCTTGTTGGGAGGGGTGAGCTCCTACGAGCAGTACTTC. Protein: CASSLLGGVSSYEQYF.

The chain joins TRBV11-2 to TRBJ2-3, with D perhaps matching TRBD1 or TRBD2 (5 bases each). Germline CDR1 is SGHAT and CDR2 is FQNNGV. The ends were cut back, 0 bases at V and 6 bases at J, with 10 bases in the middle. The CDR3 runs to 14 residues. CDR3 DNA sequence: TGTGCCAGCAGCTTAGATCTTGGGACGGATACGCAGTATTTT. Amino acid sequence: CASSLDLGTDTQYF.

Points on this clone: Distinct nucleotide sequences in the sample also encode this CDR3. The J gene is TRBJ1-5, the V gene TRBV28; D is uncertain. The CDR3 spans 12 residues. The V gene's germline CDR1 is MDHEN and CDR2 SYDVKM. Trimming took off 2 bases at V and 5 bases at J, with 4 bases between the two ends. DNA of the CDR3: TGTGCCAGCAGTTTAAGTGATCAGCCCCAGCATTTT. Encoded protein: CASSLSDQPQHF.

The chain recombines TRBV28 with TRBJ2-5, with D unclear. Looked up from germline, CDR1 is MDHEN and CDR2 is SYDVKM. This CDR3 is built from 12 residues. V was trimmed by 2 bases and J by 4 bases, leaving 5 bases between them. The CDR3 nucleotides read TGTGCCAGCAGTTTAAGCATAGAGACCCAGTACTTC. Residues: CASSLSIETQYF.

This chain links TRBV6-5 with TRBJ2-1, with D perhaps TRBD2 (6 bases). V was pared by 6 bases and J by 2 bases, with 14 bases between. This CDR3 comprises 15 residues. The germline gives CDR1 MNHEY, CDR2 SVGAGI. The DNA of the CDR3 is TGTGCCAGCAGCCCGGGGGACTTCACCTACAATGAGCAGTTCTTC. It translates to CASSPGDFTYNEQFF.

J is TRBJ1-2 and V is TRBV15; D may be TRBD1 (5 bases). With 5 bases removed from V and 9 bases from J, the gap between germline ends came to 10 bases. The CDR3 length is 11 residues. Germline assignment: CDR1 LNHNV and CDR2 YYDKDF (reference sequence). The CDR3 bases are TGTGCCACCAGCGCGGGGGGTAGCTACACCTTC. Its translation: CATSAGGSYTF. The whole variable domain, remainder taken from reference TRBV15 and TRBJ1-2, is DAMVIQNPRYQVTQFGKPVTLSCSQTLNHNVMYWYQQKSSQAPKLLFHYYDKDFNNEADTPDNFQSRRPNTSFCFLDIRSPGLGDTAMYLCATSAGGSYTFGSGTRLTVV.

This clone was observed once. The V gene is TRBV7-9, the J gene TRBJ1-2, with D possibly TRBD1 on 5 matching bases. The V and J ends lost 1 base and 0 bases respectively, with 15 bases between them. Looked up from germline, CDR1 is SEHNR and CDR2 is FQNEAQ (reference sequence). This CDR3 region has 17 residues. This CDR3 is CASSLVPSDKTNYGYTF. The DNA of the CDR3 is TGTGCCAGCAGCTTAGTCCCATCGGACAAGACTAACTATGGCTACACCTTC.

The rearrangement links TRBV18 to TRBJ2-3; D unresolved. The CDR3 spans 14 residues. V dropped 5 bases and J dropped 2 bases, with 11 bases sitting between them. Looked up from germline, CDR1 is KGHSH and CDR2 is LQKENI. CDR3 protein: CASSAVGNTDTQYF. The DNA of the CDR3 is TGTGCCAGCTCAGCCGTGGGGAACACAGATACGCAGTATTTT.